What follows are 25 T cell receptor beta chains derived from one specimen sequenced in a study of siplizumab effects on memory and regulatory T cells. Libraries were prepared by immunoSEQ multiplex PCR; TCRdb keeps only in-frame clonotypes and omits some of them. The data hold about 100,000 clones, with about 93% observed a single time. Specimen: Tregs sorted from blood. Receptors were obtained from a human donor in good health.

The chain joins TRBV2 to TRBJ2-3; TRBD1 is a possible D gene (5 bases). The V end lost 6 bases, the J end lost 2 bases, and 21 bases lay between the germline ends. CDR3 length equals 17 residues. Germline V CDR1 and CDR2: SNHLY, FYNNEI. CDR3 nucleotides: TGTGCCAGCAGCGCCGACAGAGTTTCCCTGCTCACAGATACGCAGTATTTT. Encoded protein: CASSADRVSLLTDTQYF.

V gene TRBV7-9 combines with J gene TRBJ2-1; 7 nucleotides match TRBD1. With 8 bases clipped from V and 6 bases from J, the junction kept 13 bases outside the gene matches. Germline loops: CDR1 SEHNR, CDR2 FQNEAQ (reference sequence). The CDR3 spans 15 residues. The CDR3 coding sequence is TGTGCCAGCCTAACCCCGGGGACAGTTGCCAATGAGCAGTTCTTC. This codes for CASLTPGTVANEQFF.

The rearrangement uses TRBV6-1 and TRBJ1-1; 7 nucleotides agree with TRBD1. Germline V gene sequence: CDR1 MNHNS, CDR2 SASEGT. This CDR3 is built from 14 residues. J lost 5 bases, V lost 5 bases, and 8 bases had no gene match. The CDR3 loop is CASSTDRALTEAFF. CDR3 DNA: TGTGCCAGCAGTACCGACAGGGCGTTGACTGAAGCTTTCTTT.

This sequence joins TRBV7-8 and TRBJ2-7; no reliable D call. Germline CDR1 SGHVS, CDR2 FQNEAQ. With 2 bases removed from V and 7 bases from J, the gap between germline ends came to 6 bases. The CDR3 totals 11 residues. The CDR3 protein is CASSLYREQYF. CDR3 DNA: TGTGCCAGCAGCTTATATAGGGAGCAGTACTTC.

This sequence joins TRBV9 and TRBJ2-2, with D uncertain. V was pared by 0 bases and J by 6 bases, with 9 bases between. Per the germline V gene, CDR1 is SGDLS and CDR2 is YYNGEE. The CDR3 contains 14 residues. For the CDR3, the DNA is TGTGCCAGCAGCGTAGCTCACGGATCCGGGGAGCTGTTTTTT. This sequence encodes CASSVAHGSGELFF.

The chain couples TRBV2 to TRBJ2-7, with D uncertain. Germline assignment: CDR1 SNHLY and CDR2 FYNNEI. The CDR3 totals 13 residues. Deletions cut 10 bases from V and 0 bases from J, with 13 bases between. The CDR3 reads CATRYSSSYEQYF. The CDR3, as DNA: TGTGCCACCCGATATAGCAGCTCCTACGAGCAGTACTTC.

This clone was seen just once. V and J are TRBV5-1 and TRBJ2-7, with D tentatively TRBD1 or TRBD2 (5 bases each). V gave up 6 bases and J gave up 3 bases, with 13 bases separating them. This CDR3 comprises 13 residues. Germline V lookup: CDR1 SGHRS, CDR2 YFSETQ. CDR3 loop: CASMGQAGYEQYF. The CDR3 bases are TGCGCCAGCATGGGGCAGGCGGGCTACGAGCAGTACTTC.

The chain has TRBV21-1 and TRBJ1-5; the table gives TRBD1 as D, unverified against the DNA. TRBV21-1 is a listed pseudogene. This CDR3 spans 19 amino acids. The CDR3 sequence: CASSQKNRDRCHSNQPQHF. In nucleotides, the CDR3 is TGTGCCAGCAGCCAAAAAAACCGGGACAGGTGCCATAGCAATCAGCCCCAGCATTTT.

The chain recombines TRBV30 with TRBJ1-2; 8 bases are a match to TRBD1. Germline V CDR1 and CDR2: GTSNPN, SVGIG (reference sequence). With 5 bases clipped from V and 12 bases from J, the junction kept 14 bases outside the gene matches. This CDR3 contains 13 residues. This CDR3 reads CAWDRRTGKPHTF. Here the CDR3 DNA reads TGTGCCTGGGATAGGAGGACAGGGAAGCCCCACACCTTC.

This chain uses TRBV6-5 with TRBJ2-7; D gene unclear. The CDR3 is made up of 12 amino acids. The germline gives CDR1 MNHEY, CDR2 SVGAGI. V was cut by 8 bases and J by 6 bases, with 14 bases left in between. This CDR3 is CASQGPPGEQYF. Written as DNA, the CDR3 is TGTGCCAGCCAAGGGCCTCCCGGCGAGCAGTACTTC.

The chain links TRBV27 to TRBJ1-1; D is perhaps TRBD1 (6 bases). V was clipped by 6 bases and J by 2 bases, with 13 bases between them. Germline lookup yields CDR1 MNHEY and CDR2 SMNVEV (reference sequence). The CDR3 length is 14 residues. The chain's CDR3 is CASRVGDTNTEAFF. As DNA, the CDR3 is TGTGCCAGCAGAGTCGGGGACACTAACACTGAAGCTTTCTTT.

J is TRBJ2-3 and V is TRBV29-1; 9 bases align to TRBD1. This CDR3 comprises 16 residues. V lost 4 bases, J lost 0 bases, and 8 bases stayed unmatched. The germline CDR1 and CDR2 sequences are SQVTM and ANQGSEA. CDR3 nucleotide sequence: TGCAGCGTTGGTCGGACAGGGGCCCTAAGCACAGATACGCAGTATTTT. Translated: CSVGRTGALSTDTQYF.

The CDR3 spells CASSRLVGRYEQYF. The CDR3 coding sequence is TGTGCCAGCAGTCGCCTAGTGGGACGCTACGAGCAGTACTTC. The chain uses TRBV2 and TRBJ2-7; D is perhaps TRBD1 or TRBD2 (5 bases each). The length of the CDR3 is 14 residues. Trimming pared 5 bases from V and 3 bases from J, leaving 14 bases between. The germline CDR1 and CDR2 sequences are SNHLY and FYNNEI.

J is TRBJ1-2 and V is TRBV15; D remains ambiguous. The germline V gene encodes CDR1 LNHNV and CDR2 YYDKDF (reference sequence). CDR3 length: 14 amino acids. Trimming took 1 base from V and 5 from J, leaving 11 bases between them. The CDR3 DNA reads TGTGCCACCAGCAGAGGGCCCGGGCTTTATGGCTACACCTTC. It yields the protein CATSRGPGLYGYTF.

The V call is TRBV5-1, the J call TRBJ2-7, with D perhaps TRBD1 (5 bases). Germline CDR1 and CDR2: SGHRS and YFSETQ. This CDR3 contains 16 residues. Trimming removed 0 bases at V and 2 bases at J, with 15 bases between. The CDR3 sequence is CASSLASGLPPYEQYF. The CDR3 DNA reads TGCGCCAGCAGCTTGGCCTCAGGGCTCCCCCCCTACGAGCAGTACTTC. Using reference TRBV5-1 and TRBJ2-7 for the parts outside the CDR3, the full variable domain is KAGVTQTPRYLIKTRGQQVTLSCSPISGHRSVSWYQQTPGQGLQFLFEYFSETQRNKGNFPGRFSGRQFSNSRSEMNVSTLELGDSALYLCASSLASGLPPYEQYFGPGTRLTVT.

Notes on this clone: One junction end disagrees with the germline gene, perhaps due to a read error. This chain links TRBV28 with TRBJ2-1; unclear D gene. This CDR3 contains 12 residues. Per germline, CDR1 MDHEN and CDR2 SYDVKM. The CDR3 DNA reads TGTGCCAGCAGCTTATTAGCCAATGAGCAGTTCTTC. It translates to CASSLLANEQFF.

The J gene is TRBJ2-1, the V gene TRBV11-2, with 8 bases lining up with TRBD1. With 5 bases clipped from V and 5 bases from J, the junction kept 8 bases outside the gene matches. Germline V gene sequence: CDR1 SGHAT, CDR2 FQNNGV. There are 15 residues in the CDR3. The CDR3 region has the DNA TGTGCCAGCAGCCGGCACAGGGGGAGGAACAATGAGCAGTTCTTC. Encoded protein: CASSRHRGRNNEQFF. The entire variable domain, with the rest obtained from reference TRBV11-2 and TRBJ2-1, is as follows: EAGVAQSPRYKIIEKRQSVAFWCNPISGHATLYWYQQILGQGPKLLIQFQNNGVVDDSQLPKDRFSAERLKGVDSTLKIQPAKLEDSAVYLCASSRHRGRNNEQFFGPGTRLTVL.

The rearrangement joins TRBV9 to TRBJ2-7; 7 bases match TRBD1. CDR3 length: 12 residues. Germline lookup yields CDR1 SGDLS and CDR2 YYNGEE. Trimming at V came to 2 bases and at J to 6 bases, leaving 2 bases not matched to a gene. CDR3 sequence: CASSVNRGEQYF. As DNA, the CDR3 is TGTGCCAGCAGCGTTAACAGGGGCGAGCAGTACTTC.

V and J are TRBV25-1 and TRBJ2-7; TRBD2 matches 9 bases. V shed 3 bases and J 2 bases; nucleotides not matched to a gene: 8. In germline, CDR1 is MGHDK, CDR2 SYGVNS. The CDR3 totals 16 residues. CDR3 DNA: TGTGCCAGCAGTGACCCACGACTAGCGGTTCCCTACGAGCAGTACTTC. Amino acid sequence: CASSDPRLAVPYEQYF.

The chain employs TRBV6-5 and TRBJ2-6, with D uncertain. Germline CDR1 and CDR2: MNHEY and SVGAGI. This CDR3 contains 13 residues. V lost 6 bases to trimming and J lost 0 bases, with 3 bases between them. CDR3 sequence: CASRDSGANVLTF. In DNA form, the CDR3 reads TGTGCCAGCAGGGACTCTGGGGCCAACGTCCTGACTTTC.

V usage is TRBV5-1 and J usage is TRBJ1-1, with 9 bases lining up with TRBD1. There are 14 residues in the CDR3. Germline assignment: CDR1 SGHRS and CDR2 YFSETQ. V trimming: 4 bases; J trimming: 1 base; junction bases outside the gene matches: 2. The CDR3 region is CASSPDRGNTEAFF. The CDR3 coding sequence is TGCGCCAGCAGCCCGGACAGGGGGAACACTGAAGCTTTCTTT.

The chain recombines TRBV6-1 with TRBJ1-5; D call uncertain. Germline CDR1 is MNHNS and CDR2 is SASEGT. This CDR3 spans 16 amino acids. Trimming took 0 bases from V and 1 from J, leaving 10 bases between them. In DNA, the CDR3 is TGTGCCAGCAGTGAAGCACGCGGCGGCAGCAATCAGCCCCAGCATTTT. Protein sequence: CASSEARGGSNQPQHF.

CDR3 nucleotides: TGTGCCAGCAGTAGACAGGGACCCACTGAAGCTTTCTTT. It translates to CASSRQGPTEAFF. The chain links TRBV6-5 to TRBJ1-1; TRBD1 matches 7 bases. The CDR3 sequence is 13 residues long. Germline lookup yields CDR1 MNHEY and CDR2 SVGAGI. Trimming took 5 bases from V and 4 from J; bases not matched to a gene: 4.

The chain has TRBV11-1 and TRBJ1-5; D is undetermined. Germline V gene sequence: CDR1 SGHAT, CDR2 FQDESV (reference sequence). The CDR3 runs to 13 residues. V lost 5 bases to trimming and J lost 0 bases, with 5 bases between them. The CDR3 DNA is TGTGCCAGCAGCCCAAGTAGCAATCAGCCCCAGCATTTT. Translation: CASSPSSNQPQHF.

CDR3: CAWSLPSGDTQYF. Written as DNA, the CDR3 is TGTGCCTGGAGCCTCCCCTCAGGGGATACGCAGTATTTT. The J gene is TRBJ2-3, the V gene TRBV30, with a weak D call TRBD1 (5 bases). Germline V lookup: CDR1 GTSNPN, CDR2 SVGIG (reference sequence). Trimming took 3 bases from V and 6 from J, leaving 13 bases between them. The CDR3 runs to 13 residues.